One and the same sample provided the 2 T cell receptor beta chains below, sequenced in a study of cytomegalovirus exposure and HLA in healthy donors. The PCR employed 60 Vbeta primers together with 13 Jbeta primers. The method was immunoSEQ multiplex PCR; TCRdb's version includes in-frame clones alone and lacks a portion of them. The sample lists some 150,000 clones, roughly 85% occurring once. Sequences were obtained from PBMCs. These receptors were collected from a male donor in good health and CMV-seronegative.

The J gene is TRBJ2-1, the V gene TRBV18; a possible D gene is TRBD2 (5 bases). The CDR3 loop spans 14 amino acids. Trimming removed 3 bases at V and 1 base at J, with 7 bases between. Per the germline V gene, CDR1 is KGHSH and CDR2 is LQKENI. DNA for the CDR3: TGTGCCAGCTCACCTAGCGAGTCCTACAATGAGCAGTTCTTC. This gives the protein CASSPSESYNEQFF.

The rearrangement links TRBV2 to TRBJ1-5; 11 bases map to TRBD1. The germline gives CDR1 SNHLY, CDR2 FYNNEI. The length of the CDR3 is 14 residues. V trimming: 3 bases; J trimming: 8 bases; junction bases outside the gene matches: 3. CDR3 amino acids: CASSERTGGKPQHF. The DNA of the CDR3 is TGTGCCAGCAGTGAGCGGACAGGGGGCAAGCCCCAGCATTTT.